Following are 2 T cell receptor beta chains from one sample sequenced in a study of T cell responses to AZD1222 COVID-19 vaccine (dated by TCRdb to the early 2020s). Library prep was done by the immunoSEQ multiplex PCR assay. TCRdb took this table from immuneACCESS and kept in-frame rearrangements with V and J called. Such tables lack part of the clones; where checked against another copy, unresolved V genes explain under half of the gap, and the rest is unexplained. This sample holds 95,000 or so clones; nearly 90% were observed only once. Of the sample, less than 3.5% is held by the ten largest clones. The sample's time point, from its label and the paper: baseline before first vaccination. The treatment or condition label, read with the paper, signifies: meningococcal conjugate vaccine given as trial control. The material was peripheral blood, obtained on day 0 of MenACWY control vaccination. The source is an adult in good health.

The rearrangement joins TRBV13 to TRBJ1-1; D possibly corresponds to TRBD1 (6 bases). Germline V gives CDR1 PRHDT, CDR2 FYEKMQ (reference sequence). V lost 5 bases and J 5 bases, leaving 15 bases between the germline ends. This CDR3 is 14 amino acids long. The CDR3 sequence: CASSPQGLETEAFF. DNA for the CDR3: TGTGCCAGCAGCCCACAGGGATTAGAAACTGAAGCTTTCTTT.

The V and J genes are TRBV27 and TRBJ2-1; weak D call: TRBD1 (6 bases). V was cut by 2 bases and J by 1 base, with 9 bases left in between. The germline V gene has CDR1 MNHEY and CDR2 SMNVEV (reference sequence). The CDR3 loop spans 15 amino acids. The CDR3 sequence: CASSLRGKSYNEQFF. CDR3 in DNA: TGTGCCAGCAGTTTAAGGGGGAAGTCCTACAATGAGCAGTTCTTC.